This T cell receptor beta chain was recorded in a study of blood T cell repertoires in COVID-19. Study-level background: Samples taken during acute and convalescent COVID-19 were collected in the United States, Italy and Spain. Sources were T cells, B-cell-depleted T cells, or PBMCs; the material itself was cDNA or gDNA.

Trimming pared 5 bases from V and 2 bases from J, leaving 15 bases between. Germline values: CDR1 KGHSH, CDR2 LQKENI. There are 15 residues in the CDR3. Original processing notes: Cell counts per sample came from amplifying reference gene primers. Produced via immunoSEQ multiplex PCR; TCRdb's table is partial and in-frame only. V, J and clone size were drawn from that table, and D and trimming were deduced from the DNA. Seen here are approximately 170,000 clones, under 85% observed once, and the top ten hold about 1.2%. The chain uses TRBV18 and TRBJ1-1; D not resolved. The sample taken for sequencing was peripheral blood. The receptor comes from a man aged 55-75 years who had recovered from COVID-19. CDR3 nucleotide sequence: TGTGCCAGCTCATCATACCCCGGAGGAAACACTGAAGCTTTCTTT. Its protein is CASSSYPGGNTEAFF.